The subject of this entry is one TCR beta chain. Germline lookup yields CDR1 MDHEN and CDR2 SYDVKM. This CDR3 comprises 17 residues. V lost 3 bases to trimming and J lost 0 bases, with 15 bases between them. The repertoire was sequenced with immunoSEQ multiplex PCR; TCRdb's copy has only in-frame clones and lacks some. The sample lists roughly 150,000 clones, roughly 86% seen once, with 5% to 6% in the top ten. The sample is drawn from a study of blood T cell repertoires in COVID-19. Sequencing input: peripheral blood. The clonotype was recovered from a human donor in a cohort sampled during active COVID-19. The chain links TRBV28 to TRBJ1-5, with a possible D match to TRBD1 (5 bases). CDR3 nucleotides: TGTGCCAGCAGTTTCGAGGGGAGGGTGTATAGCAATCAGCCCCAGCATTTT. Translated: CASSFEGRVYSNQPQHF.